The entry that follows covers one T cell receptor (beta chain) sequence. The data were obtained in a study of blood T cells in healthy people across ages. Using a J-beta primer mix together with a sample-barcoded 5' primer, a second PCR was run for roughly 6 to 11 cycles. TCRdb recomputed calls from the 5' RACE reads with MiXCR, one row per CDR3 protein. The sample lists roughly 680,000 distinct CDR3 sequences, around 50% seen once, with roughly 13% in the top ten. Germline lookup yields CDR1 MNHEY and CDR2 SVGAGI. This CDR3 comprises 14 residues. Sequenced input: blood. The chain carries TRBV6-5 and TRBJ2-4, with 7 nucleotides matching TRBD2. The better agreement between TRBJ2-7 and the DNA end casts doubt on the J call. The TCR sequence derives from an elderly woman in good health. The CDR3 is CASGESGTAYEQYF. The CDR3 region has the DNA TGTGCCAGCGGGGAAAGCGGGACGGCCTACGAGCAGTACTTC.